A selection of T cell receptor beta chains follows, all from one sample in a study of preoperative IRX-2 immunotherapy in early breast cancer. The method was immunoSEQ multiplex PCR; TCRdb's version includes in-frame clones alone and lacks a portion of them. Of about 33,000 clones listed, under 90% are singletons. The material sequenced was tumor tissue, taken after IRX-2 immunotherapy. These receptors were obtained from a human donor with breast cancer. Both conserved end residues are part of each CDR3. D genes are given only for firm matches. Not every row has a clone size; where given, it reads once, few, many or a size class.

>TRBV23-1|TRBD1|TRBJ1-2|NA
TGCGCCAGCAGCCAACCGGACAGGGGAAACTATGGCTACACCTTC
CASSQPDRGNYGYTF
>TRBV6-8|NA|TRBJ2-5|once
TGTGCCAGCAGTTCCGGCAGGGTTTACCAAGAGACCCAGTACTTC
CASSSGRVYQETQYF
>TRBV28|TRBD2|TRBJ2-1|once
TGTGCCAGCAGTATTAGCGGGAGTCGAACGTTAAATGAGCAGTTCTTC
CASSISGSRTLNEQFF
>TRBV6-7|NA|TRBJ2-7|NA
TGTGCCAGCAGGGTCCAGGGAACCTACGAGCAGTACTTC
CASRVQGTYEQYF
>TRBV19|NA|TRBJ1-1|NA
TGTGCCAGTAGTACACGTTCCCCTCGGGCTTTCTTT
CASSTRSPRAFF
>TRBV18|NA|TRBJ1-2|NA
TGTGCCAGCTCACGTGTGTCAGGAGGCTATGGCTACACCTTC
CASSRVSGGYGYTF
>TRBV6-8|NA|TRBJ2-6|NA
TGTGCCACCACGCAGGGGTCGACTGGGGCCAACGTCCTGACTTTC
CATTQGSTGANVLTF
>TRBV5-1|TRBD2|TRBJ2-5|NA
TGCGCCAGCAGCTTACTAACTAGCGGGGTAGAGACCCAGTACTTC
CASSLLTSGVETQYF
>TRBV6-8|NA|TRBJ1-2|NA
TGTGCCAGCAGTTACAACAGAGCTAACTATGGCTACACCTTC
CASSYNRANYGYTF
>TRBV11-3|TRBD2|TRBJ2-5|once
TGTGCCAGCAGCTTAACGACTAGCATAGAGACCCAGTACTTC
CASSLTTSIETQYF
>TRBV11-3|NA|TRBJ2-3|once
TGTGCCAGCAGCTTCGGAATAGAGGGTCCGGATACGCAGTATTTT
CASSFGIEGPDTQYF
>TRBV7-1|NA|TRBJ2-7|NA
TGTGCCAGCAGCTTAGCGCGCCCTCCCCTCGAGCAGTACTTC
CASSLARPPLEQYF
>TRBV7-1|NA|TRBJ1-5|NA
TGTGCCAGCAGTCCGAGGGCCGCGAGCAATCAGCCCCAGCATTTT
CASSPRAASNQPQHF